This T cell receptor (beta chain) was sequenced for a study of control samples from healthy donors and cancer patients. This table comes from immunoSEQ multiplex PCR, and its TCRdb copy is limited to in-frame clones, with some not included. There are about 54,000 clones in the sample; roughly 96% occur only once, and 1.5% to 2% lies in the top ten. The CDR3 has 16 residues. Germline CDR1 MDHEN, CDR2 SYDVKM. J gave up 6 bases and V 6 bases, and 12 bases lay outside the gene matches. J is TRBJ2-3 and V is TRBV28, with 10 bases lining up with TRBD1. The sequence was obtained from a woman in her 30s in good health. Sequences were obtained from blood. The CDR3 sequence: CASSPPGTGVFDTQYF. CDR3 coding DNA: TGTGCCAGCAGCCCCCCAGGGACAGGGGTTTTTGATACGCAGTATTTT.